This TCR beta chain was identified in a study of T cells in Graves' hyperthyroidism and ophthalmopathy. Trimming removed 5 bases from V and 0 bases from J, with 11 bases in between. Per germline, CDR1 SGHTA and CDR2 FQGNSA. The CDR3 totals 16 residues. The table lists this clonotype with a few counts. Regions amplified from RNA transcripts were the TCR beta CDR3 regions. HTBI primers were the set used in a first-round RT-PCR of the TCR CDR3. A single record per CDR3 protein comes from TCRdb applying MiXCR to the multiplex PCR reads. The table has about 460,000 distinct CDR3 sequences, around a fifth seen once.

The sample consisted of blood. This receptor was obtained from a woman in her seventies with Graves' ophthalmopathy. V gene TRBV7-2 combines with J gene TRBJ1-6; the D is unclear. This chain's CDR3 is CASSQGVGSYNSPLHF. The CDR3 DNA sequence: TGTGCCAGCAGCCAAGGCGTGGGCTCCTATAATTCACCCCTCCACTTT.